The 10 T cell receptor beta chains in this list originate from one sample, sequenced in a study of blood T cell repertoires in COVID-19. Measured with immunoSEQ multiplex PCR; TCRdb has only the in-frame clones, and not every one. The table has approximately 500,000 clones, around 89% seen once; the top ten hold less than 2%. The sequencing sample was made of PBMCs or T cells enriched from blood (not recorded which). All receptors come from a woman between 40 and 55 years old who had recovered from COVID-19.

V usage is TRBV10-1 and J usage is TRBJ1-2, with 9 bases matching TRBD1. The CDR3 extends over 13 amino acids. Germline trimming cut 6 bases from V and 8 bases from J; bases unmatched to any gene: 7. Germline V gene data show CDR1 as WNHNN and CDR2 as SYGVQD (reference sequence). The CDR3 bases are TGCGCCAGCAGCTGGGGGACAGGGCAGGGCTACACCTTC. Its protein product is CASSWGTGQGYTF.

The rearrangement joins TRBV7-6 to TRBJ1-1, with 7 bases matching TRBD1. The V gene's germline CDR1 is SGHVS and CDR2 FNYEAQ. The CDR3 runs 15 residues. Losses at the gene ends were 6 bases for V and 2 bases for J; bases not matched to a gene: 9. The chain's CDR3 is CASRPTGLLNTEAFF. Here the CDR3 DNA reads TGTGCCAGCAGACCGACAGGGTTGTTAAACACTGAAGCTTTCTTT.

The V and J genes are TRBV12-5 and TRBJ2-7; 8 bases match TRBD1. CDR1 is LGHNT and CDR2 is FRNRAP in the germline V gene. The CDR3 has 14 residues. Unmatched junction bases numbered 9, after V lost 6 bases and J lost 5 bases. In DNA form, the CDR3 reads TGTGCTAGTGGCCCACGACAGGGGTGGCACGAGCAGTACTTC. This encodes CASGPRQGWHEQYF.

V gene TRBV15 combines with J gene TRBJ2-1, with 8 bases aligning to TRBD2. The CDR3 is 15 amino acids. The ends lost 3 bases at V and 2 bases at J; junction bases unmatched: 3. Germline CDR1 is LNHNV and CDR2 is YYDKDF (reference sequence). The CDR3 coding sequence is TGTGCCACCAGCAGTGAAGCGGGAGCCTACAATGAGCAGTTCTTC. Its translation is CATSSEAGAYNEQFF.

This chain links TRBV7-9 with TRBJ2-1; D unresolved. Germline assignment: CDR1 SEHNR and CDR2 FQNEAQ (reference sequence). V was cut by 5 bases and J by 8 bases, with 4 bases left in between. This CDR3 has 10 residues. CDR3 nucleotides: TGTGCCAGCAGCGGCTATGAGCAGTTCTTC. Protein sequence: CASSGYEQFF.

This clone was counted only a few times. CDR3: CASSYVEFYEQYF. CDR3 bases: TGTGCCAGCAGTTACGTTGAGTTCTACGAGCAGTACTTC. The rearrangement uses TRBV6-2 or TRBV6-3 and TRBJ2-7; no definite D call. CDR1 and CDR2 (germline): MNHEY, SVGEGT. The CDR3 loop spans 13 amino acids. V dropped 2 bases and J dropped 3 bases, with 8 bases sitting between them.

This chain uses TRBV19 with TRBJ2-2, with a tentative D call TRBD2 (6 bases). Germline V gene lookup returns CDR1 LNHDA and CDR2 SQIVND (reference sequence). CDR3 size: 15 residues. The ends were cut back, 9 bases at V and 3 bases at J, with 17 bases in the middle. In DNA form, the CDR3 reads TGTGCCAGCTCGACCCGGACTACCTACACCGGGGAGCTGTTTTTT. Amino acid sequence: CASSTRTTYTGELFF.

The V gene is TRBV5-1, the J gene TRBJ1-2; D is unresolved. CDR1 and CDR2 (germline): SGHRS, YFSETQ. The V end was cut by 0 bases, the J end by 8 bases, with 8 bases between. CDR3 size: 12 residues. CDR3 nucleotide sequence: TGCGCCAGCAGCTTGGGCGTTTCGGGCTACACCTTC. Its protein product is CASSLGVSGYTF.

V gene TRBV18 combines with J gene TRBJ1-2, with TRBD1 matching 9 bases. The germline CDR1 and CDR2 sequences are KGHSH and LQKENI. V lost 3 bases, J lost 10 bases, and 12 bases stayed unmatched. CDR3 length equals 15 residues. The CDR3 loop is CASSPPADRGEDYTF. In DNA form, the CDR3 reads TGTGCCAGCTCACCGCCGGCGGACAGGGGCGAGGACTACACCTTC.

The chain recombines TRBV7-9 with TRBJ2-2; TRBD2 aligns across 11 bases. Germline values: CDR1 SEHNR, CDR2 FQNEAQ (reference sequence). The length of the CDR3 is 16 residues. J lost 5 bases, V lost 5 bases, and 7 bases had no gene match. For the CDR3, the DNA is TGTGCCAGCAGCCCTGCACCTAGCGGGAGGACCGGGGAGCTGTTTTTT. This codes for CASSPAPSGRTGELFF. The full variable domain, in which reference TRBV7-9 and TRBJ2-2 provide the parts outside the CDR3, is DTGVSQNPRHKITKRGQNVTFRCDPISEHNRLYWYRQTLGQGPEFLTYFQNEAQLEKSRLLSDRFSAERPKGSFSTLEIQRTEQGDSAMYLCASSPAPSGRTGELFFGEGSRLTVL.